This is a list of T cell receptor beta chains from one sample in a study of blood T cells in healthy people across ages. TCRdb recomputed calls from the 5' RACE reads with MiXCR, one row per CDR3 protein. Counted here are roughly 730,000 distinct CDR3 sequences, roughly three fifths occurring once; the ten biggest clones make up under 30%. Specimen: blood. These receptors came from a man aged 35 to 55 in good health. Both conserved end residues are part of each CDR3. The D gene is left open where the match is weak. The listing skips clone size in some rows; elsewhere it reads once, few, many or a size class.

V gene	D gene	clone size	J gene	CDR3 DNA	CDR3 protein
TRBV28	.	few	TRBJ2-7	TGTGCCAGCACCCCTTCGGACGACTCCTACGAGCAGTACTTC	CASTPSDDSYEQYF
TRBV6-5	TRBD1	many	TRBJ2-5	TGTGCCAGCAGTCGAACCGGGACAGGGGAAGAGACCCAGTACTTC	CASSRTGTGEETQYF
TRBV25-1	.	.	TRBJ2-7	TGTGCCAGCAGTACCAAAAAACAGGGCTTCTACGAGCAGAACTTC	CASSTKKQGFYEQNF
TRBV6-1	.	.	TRBJ2-1	TGTGCCAGCAGGGCCGACAGTCCCTACAATGAGCAGTTCTTC	CASRADSPYNEQFF
TRBV2	TRBD1	.	TRBJ2-3	TGTGCCAGCATTCGAGGACAGGGGGTTTCAGATACGCAGTATTTT	CASIRGQGVSDTQYF
TRBV9	TRBD1	.	TRBJ1-2	TGCGCCAGCAGCGGGACCAGGGGGCTCTATGGTTACACCTTC	CASSGTRGLYGYTF
TRBV7-2	.	.	TRBJ1-5	TGTGCCAGCAACAGTAATCGGGATAGCCAGCCCCAGCATTTT	CASNSNRDSQPQHF
TRBV12-3/TRBV12-4	TRBD1	.	TRBJ2-1	TGTGCCAGCAGCCTCTCTAGACAGGGGTCCTACAATGAGCAGTTCTTC	CASSLSRQGSYNEQFF
TRBV20-1	TRBD1	.	TRBJ1-2	TGCAGTGCTAGGGGAACCGGGACAGAAAACTATGGCTACACCTTC	CSARGTGTENYGYTF
TRBV3-1	.	.	TRBJ1-2	TGTGCCAGCAGCCAGAAACAGGGAGTAATGGGCTACACCTTC	CASSQKQGVMGYTF
TRBV27	TRBD1	.	TRBJ1-6	TGTGCCAGCAGTTTGTCGGCAGGGGGCCTTAATTTCTATAATTCACCCCTCCACTTT	CASSLSAGGLNFYNSPLHF
TRBV5-1	.	.	TRBJ1-1	TGCGCCAGCAGCTTGTCAGCTATCATGAACACTGAAGCTTTCTTT	CASSLSAIMNTEAFF
TRBV6-5	.	.	TRBJ1-1	TGTGCCAGCAGTTACCGACAGGCAAACACTGAAGCTTTCTTT	CASSYRQANTEAFF
TRBV4-3	TRBD1	.	TRBJ1-4	TGCGCCAGCAGCCAAGAAACAGGGGGAAGAGAAAAACTGTTTTTT	CASSQETGGREKLFF
TRBV15	.	few	TRBJ1-2	TGTGCCACCAGCACAACTCCCTCCCATGGCTACACCTTC	CATSTTPSHGYTF
TRBV27	.	.	TRBJ2-7	TGTGCCAGCAGTTTCCGTGTGGCAGGCCCACCCTACGAGCAGTACTTC	CASSFRVAGPPYEQYF
TRBV20-1	TRBD1	few	TRBJ1-1	TGCAGTGCGCGACAGGGGTTCACTGAAGCTTTCTTT	CSARQGFTEAFF
TRBV27	.	.	TRBJ2-3	TGTGCCAGCAGCCGGACGGCGCAGCGCCCGGGGGGCACAGCTACGCAGTATTTT	CASSRTAQRPGGTATQYF
TRBV6-6	.	.	TRBJ2-7	TGTGCCAGCAGTTACCTTGCGGGACAAGCTGTTCAGCAGTACTTC	CASSYLAGQAVQQYF
TRBV5-1	TRBD2	few	TRBJ2-7	TGCGCCAGCAGCTTGGCCGAAGCGGGAGGTTCCCGCGAGCAGTACTTC	CASSLAEAGGSREQYF
TRBV24-1	.	.	TRBJ2-3	TGTGCCACCAGTGATTTGGGGCCGGGTCCCCGTTTTTCGGATACGCAGTATTTT	CATSDLGPGPRFSDTQYF
TRBV12-3/TRBV12-4	TRBD1	.	TRBJ1-5	TGTGCCAGCAAACCTACAGGGGTTTTGGGGCCCCAGCATTTT	CASKPTGVLGPQHF
TRBV20-1	.	.	TRBJ1-2	TGCAGTGCTAGCCCTCCCGGGACATACCTTGGCTACACCTTC	CSASPPGTYLGYTF
TRBV6-4	TRBD2	many	TRBJ2-3	TGTGCCAGCAGTGACTCGACCGGGGGGGCAGATACGCAGTATTTT	CASSDSTGGADTQYF
TRBV29-1	TRBD1	.	TRBJ2-7	TGCAGCGTCCTCAGGGACAGGTACGAGCAGTACTTC	CSVLRDRYEQYF
TRBV18	.	.	TRBJ2-1	TGTGCCAGCTCACTACGACAGAGCTCCTACAATGAGCAGTTCTTC	CASSLRQSSYNEQFF
TRBV5-1	.	few	TRBJ2-2	TGCGCCAGCAGCCTCCACGGGGAGCTGTTTTTT	CASSLHGELFF
TRBV29-1	TRBD1	many	TRBJ2-1	TGCAGCGCCGAACGCACAGGGGGCTCCTACAATGAGCAGTTCTTC	CSAERTGGSYNEQFF
TRBV7-2	TRBD2	few	TRBJ2-1	TGTGCCAGCAGCCGCAAACTAGCGGGAGCGCCCTCGGGTGAGCAGTTCTTC	CASSRKLAGAPSGEQFF
TRBV28	TRBD1	.	TRBJ2-3	TGTGCCAGCACCCCGGACAGGTTTACGGATACGCAGTATTTT	CASTPDRFTDTQYF
TRBV3-1	.	.	TRBJ1-5	TGTGCCAGCAGCCAAGGGCAGGGATATCAGCCCCAGCATTTT	CASSQGQGYQPQHF
TRBV10-3	TRBD2	few	TRBJ2-5	TGTGCCATCAGTGAGGAGTTAGCGGGAGCAGGAGAGACCCAGTACTTC	CAISEELAGAGETQYF
TRBV2	TRBD1	few	TRBJ2-5	TGTGCCAGCAGTCAGGGACAGGGGGCGTTCGAGACCCAGTACTTC	CASSQGQGAFETQYF
TRBV21-1	.	once	TRBJ2-3	TGTGCCAGCAGCAAATCATTCCAGGGGGCCATCCCCCCAGATACGCAGTATTTT	CASSKSFQGAIPPDTQYF
TRBV6-1	TRBD1	few	TRBJ2-7	TGTGCCAGCAGTGTACAGGGGGGACGCTCCTACGAGCAGTACTTC	CASSVQGGRSYEQYF
TRBV20-1	TRBD2	few	TRBJ2-3	TGCAGTTCTAGCGGGGAAATCGCAACAGATACGCAGTATTTT	CSSSGEIATDTQYF
TRBV6-4	TRBD1	.	TRBJ2-1	TGTGCCAGCAGTGAGACAGGGTCCACCTACAATGAGCAGTTCTTC	CASSETGSTYNEQFF
TRBV29-1	.	.	TRBJ2-1	TGCAGCGTTGAAGGTCAGAGCAATGAGCAGTTCTTC	CSVEGQSNEQFF
TRBV6-2/TRBV6-3	TRBD1	.	TRBJ2-3	TGTGCCAGCAGCCTCCTCGCCCGACAGGGTACAGATACGCAGTATTTT	CASSLLARQGTDTQYF
TRBV18	.	few	TRBJ2-7	TGTGCCAGCTCACCTGACAGCACCTACGAGCAGTACTTC	CASSPDSTYEQYF
TRBV12-3/TRBV12-4	TRBD2	.	TRBJ2-7	TGTGCCAGCAGTTTACAAGGGACTAGCGGGAACTACGAGCAGTACTTC	CASSLQGTSGNYEQYF
TRBV20-1	.	few	TRBJ2-4	TGCAGTGCTAGAGTCGGGAGTGCTATAGCCAAAAACATTCAGTACTTC	CSARVGSAIAKNIQYF
TRBV28	.	few	TRBJ2-5	TGTGCCAGCCAACTACGGGAACGGGGAATCCAGTACTTC	CASQLRERGIQYF
TRBV28	.	.	TRBJ2-1	TGTGCCAGCAGACTAGGTAATGAGCAGTTCTTC	CASRLGNEQFF
TRBV27	.	few	TRBJ2-5	TGTGCCAGCAGTTCGAGCGTCCTCGAGACCCAGTACTTC	CASSSSVLETQYF
TRBV9	.	few	TRBJ2-7	TGTGCCAGCAGCGTAGGTCAGGGGAACGAGCAGTACTTC	CASSVGQGNEQYF
TRBV6-6	.	.	TRBJ2-3	TGTGCCAGCAGTTACCCGCTAGGGACAAGTTCAGATACGCAGTATTTT	CASSYPLGTSSDTQYF
TRBV11-2	.	.	TRBJ2-7	TGTGCCAGCAGCTTAGAGACTAAAACCTACGAGCAGTACTTC	CASSLETKTYEQYF
TRBV7-2	.	.	TRBJ1-4	TGTGCCAGCCAGCGTTTGAGTTCTGCAACTAATGAAAAACTGTTTTTT	CASQRLSSATNEKLFF
TRBV25-1	TRBD1	few	TRBJ2-5	TGTGCCAGCAGTGAATATTCGGGACAGGGTGAGCAAGAGACCCAGTACTTC	CASSEYSGQGEQETQYF
TRBV18	.	.	TRBJ2-5	TGTGCCAGCTCACCCGACCAGGGTGGTCAAGAGGCCCAGTACTTC	CASSPDQGGQEAQYF
TRBV20-1	.	.	TRBJ2-6	TGCAGTACTTGGGCGCCCTCTGGGGCCAACGTCCTGACTTTC	CSTWAPSGANVLTF